Each of the 25 T cell receptor beta chains below was sequenced from the same sample in a study of blood T cell repertoires in COVID-19. Measured with immunoSEQ multiplex PCR; TCRdb has only the in-frame clones, and not every one. Of 20,000 to 25,000 clones listed, about nine tenths are singletons. Material: peripheral blood. The source of these receptors is a woman aged 70-85 years with active COVID-19.

The chain recombines TRBV29-1 with TRBJ1-4; no clear D. Trimming shortened V by 6 bases and J by 8 bases, and 13 bases separated the two germline ends. Germline V CDR1 and CDR2: SQVTM, ANQGSEA. CDR3 size: 12 residues. CDR3 protein: CSVREWEEKLFF. CDR3 DNA: TGCAGCGTCCGAGAATGGGAGGAAAAACTGTTTTTT.

V and J are TRBV2 and TRBJ1-2, with 7 bases aligning to TRBD1. The CDR3 runs to 15 residues. V lost 4 bases to trimming and J lost 2 bases; unmatched junction nucleotides: 7. In germline, CDR1 is SNHLY, CDR2 FYNNEI. The CDR3 nucleotides are TGTGCCAGCAGTGCGGGACAGTTTCTGAACTATGGCTACACCTTC. This encodes CASSAGQFLNYGYTF.

V is TRBV14 and J is TRBJ2-1; 10 bases align to TRBD2. CDR3 size: 18 residues. Germline trimming cut 0 bases from V and 8 bases from J; bases unmatched to any gene: 13. Per the germline V gene, CDR1 is SGHDN and CDR2 is FVKESK. CDR3 in amino acids: CASSQEFRSGGVGDEQFF. The CDR3 bases are TGTGCCAGCAGCCAAGAATTTCGGAGCGGGGGGGTTGGAGATGAGCAGTTCTTC.

The chain uses TRBV2 and TRBJ1-5; TRBD1 matches 7 bases. This CDR3 has 14 amino acids. CDR1 and CDR2 (germline): SNHLY, FYNNEI. V lost 5 bases and J lost 2; bases outside the gene matches: 3. Here the CDR3 DNA reads TGTGCCAGCAGTCGACAGGGTGGCAATCAGCCCCAGCATTTT. Translation gives CASSRQGGNQPQHF.

The chain combines TRBV4-3 with TRBJ2-2, with D perhaps TRBD1 (5 bases). The CDR3 extends over 14 amino acids. Trimming removed 2 bases from V and 7 bases from J, with 11 bases in between. The germline gives CDR1 LGHNA, CDR2 YSLEER. This CDR3 reads CASSQLSGFGELFF. The CDR3 nucleotides read TGCGCCAGCAGCCAACTTTCAGGGTTCGGGGAGCTGTTTTTT.

The gene calls are TRBV4-1 and TRBJ2-7; 9 bases agree with TRBD1. The germline gives CDR1 MGHRA, CDR2 YSYEKL. V lost 3 bases to trimming and J lost 1 base; unmatched junction nucleotides: 7. The CDR3 runs to 16 residues. CDR3 nucleotides: TGCGCCAGCAGCCAGGCGACAGGGGGGAAATCCTACGAGCAGTACTTC. This gives the protein CASSQATGGKSYEQYF.

The chain couples TRBV20-1 to TRBJ1-3; maybe TRBD1 (5 bases). The CDR3 covers 15 residues. Looked up from germline, CDR1 is DFQATT and CDR2 is SNEGSKA (reference sequence). Trimming cost V 3 bases and J 0 bases, with 12 bases left between them. CDR3 amino acids: CSASRDSVSGNTIYF. Here the CDR3 DNA reads TGCAGTGCTAGTCGAGACAGCGTCTCTGGAAACACCATATATTTT.

V usage is TRBV19 and J usage is TRBJ2-1, with 8 bases aligning to TRBD2. Germline V CDR1 and CDR2: LNHDA, SQIVND (reference sequence). This CDR3 region has 14 residues. V was pared by 7 bases and J by 0 bases, with 2 bases of the junction left unmatched. This chain's CDR3 is CASKRESSYNEQFF. The CDR3 DNA reads as TGTGCCAGTAAGCGGGAGAGCTCCTACAATGAGCAGTTCTTC.

V and J are TRBV9 and TRBJ1-3; D not certain. The CDR3 is 13 amino acids. V was pared by 0 bases and J by 5 bases, with 6 bases between. CDR1 is SGDLS and CDR2 is YYNGEE in the germline V gene. The CDR3 sequence: CASSVDGRNTIYF. The CDR3 DNA follows: TGTGCCAGCAGCGTAGATGGCAGAAACACCATATATTTT.

This chain joins TRBV7-2 and TRBJ2-3; perhaps TRBD2 as D (6 bases). V lost 0 bases, J lost 2 bases, and 21 bases lay in between. Germline values: CDR1 SGHTA, CDR2 FQGNSA. CDR3 length: 19 residues. This CDR3 is CASSLAPLTSTKPTDTQYF. The CDR3 DNA follows: TGTGCCAGCAGCTTAGCCCCTTTGACTAGTACCAAACCCACAGATACGCAGTATTTT.

This clone was detected once. The CDR3 reads CASSSTGARSTEAFF. In DNA form, the CDR3 reads TGTGCCAGCAGCTCGACAGGGGCGCGCAGCACTGAAGCTTTCTTT. This chain links TRBV11-3 with TRBJ1-1; TRBD1 matches at 8 bases. CDR1 and CDR2 (germline): SGHNT, YENEEA. V lost 4 bases, J lost 4 bases, and 8 bases stayed unmatched. The CDR3 loop spans 15 amino acids.

The chain uses TRBV29-1 and TRBJ2-1; 11 nucleotides match TRBD2. V trimming: 6 bases; J trimming: 2 bases; junction bases outside the gene matches: 6. CDR1 SQVTM and CDR2 ANQGSEA come from the germline V gene. The CDR3 length is 15 residues. The CDR3, as DNA: TGCAGCGTGCCGACTAGCGGGGTAACCTACAATGAGCAGTTCTTC. As protein: CSVPTSGVTYNEQFF.

The V call is TRBV2, the J call TRBJ1-5; D remains unclear. The V gene's germline CDR1 is SNHLY and CDR2 FYNNEI. There are 15 residues in the CDR3. V dropped 6 bases and J dropped 0 bases, with 12 bases sitting between them. Here the CDR3 reads CASSGTAYSNQPQHF. The CDR3 bases are TGTGCCAGCAGCGGCACAGCCTATAGCAATCAGCCCCAGCATTTT. The variable domain in full, completed from reference TRBV2 and TRBJ1-5, reads EPEVTQTPSHQVTQMGQEVILRCVPISNHLYFYWYRQILGQKVEFLVSFYNNEISEKSEIFDDQFSVERPDGSNFTLKIRSTKLEDSAMYFCASSGTAYSNQPQHFGDGTRLSIL.

In its sample, this clone is medium-sized. The chain couples TRBV10-3 to TRBJ2-6; 10 bases align to TRBD1. CDR3 length: 21 residues. The V gene's germline CDR1 is ENHRY and CDR2 SYGVKD. V lost 3 bases and J lost 7; bases outside the gene matches: 21. The CDR3 reads CAISEFWDRGGLLLVANVLTF. The DNA of the CDR3 is TGTGCCATCAGTGAATTCTGGGACAGGGGTGGGTTATTATTGGTCGCCAACGTCCTGACTTTC.

The chain carries TRBV6-1 and TRBJ2-3; the D is unclear. Trimming took off 3 bases at V and 5 bases at J, with 15 bases between the two ends. The CDR3 runs to 15 residues. CDR1 and CDR2 from the germline V gene are MNHNS and SASEGT. The CDR3 bases are TGTGCCAGCAGTGACCCCTTTCTTCGAGGAGATACGCAGTATTTT. Residues: CASSDPFLRGDTQYF.

In DNA form, the CDR3 reads TGTGCCAGCAGTTTTCGGGAGGGGCAGGGGAGCACCGGGGAGCTGTTTTTT. It specifies CASSFREGQGSTGELFF. This chain connects TRBV2 to TRBJ2-2; 8 bases are a match to TRBD2. This CDR3 is built from 17 residues. Germline CDR1 SNHLY, CDR2 FYNNEI. V shed 5 bases and J 4 bases; nucleotides not matched to a gene: 12.

The chain carries TRBV7-3 and TRBJ2-5; 9 bases map to TRBD1. Germline V gene lookup returns CDR1 SGHTA and CDR2 FQGTGA. The CDR3 contains 15 residues. Trimming at V came to 0 bases and at J to 3 bases, leaving 2 bases not matched to a gene. The CDR3 DNA reads TGTGCCAGCAGCTTAACGGGACAGGGAAAAGAGACCCAGTACTTC. Its translation: CASSLTGQGKETQYF.

The chain has TRBV28 and TRBJ1-1, with TRBD1 matching over 8 bases. The germline gives CDR1 MDHEN, CDR2 SYDVKM. This CDR3 has 19 amino acids. V was pared by 5 bases and J by 3 bases, with 20 bases of the junction left unmatched. CDR3 loop: CASSTFGQGRGGLYTEAFF. The CDR3 region has the DNA TGTGCCAGCAGTACATTTGGACAGGGAAGGGGCGGGTTATACACTGAAGCTTTCTTT.

This chain connects TRBV7-2 to TRBJ2-3; D perhaps matches TRBD1 (5 bases). Germline CDR1 is SGHTA and CDR2 is FQGNSA. This CDR3 region has 15 residues. V was trimmed by 3 bases and J by 4 bases, leaving 14 bases between them. CDR3 sequence reads: CASSFMSLGADTQYF. CDR3 coding DNA: TGTGCCAGCAGCTTCATGTCGCTAGGGGCAGATACGCAGTATTTT.

V is TRBV5-5 and J is TRBJ1-1; unclear D gene. Germline V CDR1 and CDR2: SGHKS, YYEKEE (reference sequence). V dropped 0 bases and J dropped 6 bases, with 12 bases sitting between them. CDR3 length: 14 amino acids. CDR3 sequence (DNA): TGTGCCAGCAGCTTGGGACCCCAGAGGGCTGAAGCTTTCTTT. This gives the protein CASSLGPQRAEAFF.

V gene TRBV7-3 combines with J gene TRBJ2-1; tentative D call: TRBD2 (7 bases). V lost 5 bases to trimming and J lost 9 bases, with 17 bases between them. CDR1 and CDR2 (germline): SGHTA, FQGTGA. The CDR3 extends over 14 amino acids. This CDR3 is CASSAWGGQGEQFF. The DNA for the CDR3 is TGTGCCAGCAGCGCCTGGGGGGGCCAAGGTGAGCAGTTCTTC.

The chain joins TRBV19 to TRBJ2-2; D gene unclear. CDR3 size: 13 residues. Deletions cut 10 bases from V and 4 bases from J, with 13 bases between. The germline CDR1 and CDR2 sequences are LNHDA and SQIVND (reference sequence). The CDR3 here is CATKPGGTGELFF. The CDR3 DNA is TGTGCCACAAAGCCCGGTGGCACCGGGGAGCTGTTTTTT.

This clone appeared a single time. The V gene is TRBV7-2, the J gene TRBJ2-3; D perhaps matches TRBD1 (6 bases). The CDR3 is made up of 16 amino acids. Germline loops: CDR1 SGHTA, CDR2 FQGNSA. The V gene lost 5 bases and the J gene lost 0 bases, with 15 bases spanning the gap. CDR3 amino acids: CASSNRARLSTDTQYF. CDR3 nucleotides: TGTGCCAGCAGCAACAGGGCCCGCCTAAGCACAGATACGCAGTATTTT.

The rearrangement joins TRBV7-9 to TRBJ1-2; perhaps TRBD1 as D (5 bases). The CDR3 is 16 amino acids. Germline V gene sequence: CDR1 SEHNR, CDR2 FQNEAQ (reference sequence). Deletions cut 0 bases from V and 0 bases from J, with 11 bases between. The CDR3: CASSLAGGAANYGYTF. CDR3 sequence (DNA): TGTGCCAGCAGCTTAGCGGGGGGAGCAGCTAACTATGGCTACACCTTC. Looking up the rest from reference TRBV7-9 and TRBJ1-2 gives the full variable domain: DTGVSQNPRHKITKRGQNVTFRCDPISEHNRLYWYRQTLGQGPEFLTYFQNEAQLEKSRLLSDRFSAERPKGSFSTLEIQRTEQGDSAMYLCASSLAGGAANYGYTFGSGTRLTVV.

This clone has a handful of counts. The genes are TRBV2 and TRBJ2-7, with D unresolved. Germline V gene sequence: CDR1 SNHLY, CDR2 FYNNEI. V was cut by 6 bases and J by 0 bases, with 12 bases left in between. This CDR3 has 14 amino acids. The CDR3 protein is CASRIERSSYEQYF. CDR3 sequence (DNA): TGTGCCAGCAGGATCGAAAGGAGCTCCTACGAGCAGTACTTC.